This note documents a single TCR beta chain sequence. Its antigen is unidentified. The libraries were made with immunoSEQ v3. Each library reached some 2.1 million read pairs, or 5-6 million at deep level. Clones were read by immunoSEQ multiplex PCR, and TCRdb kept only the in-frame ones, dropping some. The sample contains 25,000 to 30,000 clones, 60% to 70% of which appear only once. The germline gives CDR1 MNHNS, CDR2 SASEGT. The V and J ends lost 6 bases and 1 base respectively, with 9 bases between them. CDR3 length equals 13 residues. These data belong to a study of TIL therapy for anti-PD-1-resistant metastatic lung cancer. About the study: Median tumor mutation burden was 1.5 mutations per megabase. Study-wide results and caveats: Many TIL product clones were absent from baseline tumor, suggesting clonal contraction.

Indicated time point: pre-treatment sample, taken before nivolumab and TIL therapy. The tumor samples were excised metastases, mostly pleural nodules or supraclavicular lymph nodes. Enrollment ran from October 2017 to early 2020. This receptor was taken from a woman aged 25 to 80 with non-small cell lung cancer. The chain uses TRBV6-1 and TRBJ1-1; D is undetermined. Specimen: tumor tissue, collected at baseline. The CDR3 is CASRPRGNTEAFF. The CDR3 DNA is TGTGCCAGCAGGCCTCGGGGGAACACTGAAGCTTTCTTT.